This entry lists 6 T cell receptor beta chains sequenced from one sample in a study of graft-versus-host responses after intestinal transplantation. The assay was immunoSEQ multiplex PCR, and TCRdb's table has in-frame clones only and misses some. The repertoire holds roughly 3,000 clones, with approximately 81% as singletons. Intraepithelial plus lamina propria lymphocytes were released by processing graft tissue. The input for sequencing was ileum tissue, taken around 17 and 21 days after intestinal transplantation. Source of these receptors: a human patient who received an intestinal transplant, so some T cells may come from the graft donor.

The chain is built from TRBV16 and TRBJ2-1; no firm D call. Trimming shortened V by 1 base and J by 9 bases, and 10 bases separated the two germline ends. This CDR3 is built from 13 residues. Looked up from germline, CDR1 is KGHSY and CDR2 is FQNENV. The CDR3 DNA sequence: TGTGCCAGCAGCCAATTCTCTGGCAGTGAGCAGTTCTTC. Its protein is CASSQFSGSEQFF.

This chain uses TRBV2 with TRBJ2-3; D is unclear. The CDR3 extends over 14 amino acids. The germline gives CDR1 SNHLY, CDR2 FYNNEI. V was shortened by 6 bases and J by 2 bases, with 12 bases between the two germline ends. The CDR3 loop reads CASRRMANTDTQYF. The CDR3 nucleotides read TGTGCCAGCAGGAGGATGGCAAACACAGATACGCAGTATTTT.

In this sample, this clone turned up once. The gene calls are TRBV19 and TRBJ1-2; a possible D gene is TRBD1 (6 bases). Trimming took 7 bases from V and 5 from J, leaving 17 bases between them. The CDR3 spans 14 residues. CDR1 is LNHDA, CDR2 SQIVND, per germline (reference sequence). The CDR3 DNA reads as TGTGCCAGTAAGGGACACAGGGTCCTTTATGGCTACACCTTC. Protein: CASKGHRVLYGYTF.

V and J are TRBV28 and TRBJ2-6, with D hard to call. The CDR3 has 14 residues. Trimming left V 7 bases short and J 0 bases short, with 7 bases between. The germline gives CDR1 MDHEN, CDR2 SYDVKM. CDR3 coding DNA: TGTGCCAGCAACACCCACTCTGGGGCCAACGTCCTGACTTTC. Its protein is CASNTHSGANVLTF.

The chain recombines TRBV18 with TRBJ2-7; D is possibly TRBD2 (6 bases). Germline assignment: CDR1 KGHSH and CDR2 LQKENI. The length of the CDR3 is 15 residues. Trimming removed 0 bases from V and 3 bases from J, with 12 bases in between. CDR3: CASSPPGGQVYEQYF. As DNA, the CDR3 is TGTGCCAGCTCACCACCGGGAGGTCAGGTCTACGAGCAGTACTTC.

The chain employs TRBV15 and TRBJ2-3; D is perhaps TRBD2 (6 bases). The CDR3 runs 14 residues. The germline V gene encodes CDR1 LNHNV and CDR2 YYDKDF (reference sequence). V dropped 1 base and J dropped 7 bases, with 12 bases sitting between them. CDR3 DNA: TGTGCCACCAGCAGAGGCGGGACGGATTATACGCAGTATTTT. It translates to CATSRGGTDYTQYF.